This TCR beta chain originates from a study of shared clonotypes between healthy human individuals. Study-wide results and limits: Exclusively blood specimens were collected; tissue repertoires likely differ. Genetic and exposure-history diversity was limited by the small donor number.

V was trimmed by 5 bases and J by 7 bases, leaving 14 bases between them. Germline V lookup: CDR1 MDHEN, CDR2 SYDVKM. This CDR3 is built from 14 residues. For this clone: Its target is unknown.

Original methodology: Junction-only immunoSEQ sequences carried no quality scores, so filtering differed. Profiling relied on immunoSEQ multiplex PCR, and the TCRdb table lists in-frame clones only, not all of them. V and J calls and clone size are given by that table; D and trimming were obtained from the DNA. This table holds a few million clones, 92% found once. Specimen: naive CD4+ T cells from PBMCs. Subset given: CD45RA+ positively selected. The TCR comes from a man between 18 and 35 years old in good health. Some clones in this sample may be carry-over from other donors' samples. This rearrangement joins TRBV28 to TRBJ1-4; a possible D gene is TRBD1 (5 bases). As DNA, the CDR3 is TGTGCCAGCAGTAGGGCAGGGATTGGTGAAAAACTGTTTTTT. This sequence encodes CASSRAGIGEKLFF.